A single sample gave rise to the 10 T cell receptor beta chains below, sequenced in a study of blood T cell repertoires in COVID-19. Clones were sequenced by immunoSEQ multiplex PCR, and TCRdb holds only the in-frame ones, with some missing. Counted here are approximately 93,000 clones, around 72% occurring once; the ten biggest clones make up 3.9%. Sequencing was carried out using peripheral blood. The receptor set was obtained from a man between 65 and 85 years old with COVID-19, enrolled during active disease.

The rearrangement joins TRBV18 to TRBJ1-3; TRBD1 might be the D (6 bases). The germline V and J ends were trimmed by 2 bases and 0 bases, with 14 bases remaining between them. The V gene's germline CDR1 is KGHSH and CDR2 LQKENI. The CDR3 loop spans 17 amino acids. The CDR3 sequence is CASSPMKQGASGNTIYF. The CDR3 region has the DNA TGTGCCAGCTCACCAATGAAACAGGGCGCCTCTGGAAACACCATATATTTT.

The rearrangement uses TRBV7-9 and TRBJ1-1, with D perhaps TRBD1 (5 bases). The CDR3 spans 14 residues. The V gene's germline CDR1 is SEHNR and CDR2 FQNEAQ (reference sequence). The ends were cut back, 5 bases at V and 4 bases at J, with 14 bases in the middle. This CDR3 reads CASSPQGVTTEAFF. CDR3 in DNA: TGTGCCAGCAGCCCCCAAGGGGTAACCACTGAAGCTTTCTTT. Full variable domain (remainder filled in from reference TRBV7-9 and TRBJ1-1): DTGVSQNPRHKITKRGQNVTFRCDPISEHNRLYWYRQTLGQGPEFLTYFQNEAQLEKSRLLSDRFSAERPKGSFSTLEIQRTEQGDSAMYLCASSPQGVTTEAFFGQGTRLTVV.

This clone is medium-sized in the sample. The chain recombines TRBV29-1 with TRBJ1-2; D unresolved. Trimming took 1 base from V and 8 from J, leaving 14 bases between them. CDR3 length: 13 residues. Germline V lookup: CDR1 SQVTM, CDR2 ANQGSEA. CDR3 sequence: CSVEAVSGRGYTF. The DNA of the CDR3 is TGCAGCGTTGAAGCAGTGTCGGGTCGGGGCTACACCTTC.

The V call is TRBV5-1, the J call TRBJ2-3; TRBD1 is a possible D gene (6 bases). The ends were cut back, 2 bases at V and 9 bases at J, with 16 bases in the middle. Looked up from germline, CDR1 is SGHRS and CDR2 is YFSETQ. There are 14 residues in the CDR3. The CDR3 DNA reads TGCGCCAGCAGCTTCGGGACACGGCATCCGACGCAGTATTTT. Translation gives CASSFGTRHPTQYF.

Comments on this clone: The junction differs from germline at one of its ends, possibly a read error. The chain links TRBV6-2 or TRBV6-3 to TRBJ2-2, with D perhaps matching TRBD2 (5 bases). The CDR3 runs to 17 residues. CDR1 is MNHEY and CDR2 is SVGEGT in the germline V gene. The CDR3 DNA reads as TGTGCCAGCAGTTACTCTGCGACATATATGAACACCGGGGAACTGTTTTTT. This translates into CASSYSATYMNTGELFF.

This chain uses TRBV29-1 with TRBJ2-3, with 10 bases matching TRBD2. Germline V gives CDR1 SQVTM, CDR2 ANQGSEA. Germline trimming cut 7 bases from V and 0 bases from J; bases unmatched to any gene: 4. CDR3 length equals 14 residues. CDR3 residues: CSAETSGSTDTQYF. The CDR3 bases are TGCAGCGCCGAGACTAGCGGGAGCACAGATACGCAGTATTTT.

The rearrangement joins TRBV5-6 to TRBJ1-1; possibly TRBD1 for D (5 bases). Germline CDR1 reads SGHDT; CDR2 reads YYEEEE. The V and J ends lost 0 bases and 6 bases respectively, with 18 bases between them. This CDR3 comprises 16 residues. The CDR3 loop is CASSLDQGTGAPEAFF. CDR3 nucleotides: TGTGCCAGCAGCTTGGACCAGGGTACGGGAGCTCCTGAAGCTTTCTTT.

The V call is TRBV27, the J call TRBJ2-7, with TRBD1 identical over 7 bases. The CDR3 covers 17 residues. Germline lookup yields CDR1 MNHEY and CDR2 SMNVEV (reference sequence). Trimming at V came to 0 bases and at J to 0 bases, leaving 8 bases not matched to a gene. The CDR3 nucleotides are TGTGCCAGCAGTTTATCCGGGACAGACCTTCTCTCCTACGAGCAGTACTTC. Translation: CASSLSGTDLLSYEQYF.

This clone was picked up a small number of times. V gene TRBV7-9 combines with J gene TRBJ2-3; 9 bases map to TRBD1. V was pared by 7 bases and J by 7 bases, with 9 bases of the junction left unmatched. Per germline, CDR1 SEHNR and CDR2 FQNEAQ (reference sequence). The length of the CDR3 is 14 residues. CDR3 sequence (DNA): TGTGCCAGCACGAGGGCGGGACAGGGTAATACGCAGTATTTT. Translating gives CASTRAGQGNTQYF.

V usage is TRBV4-3 and J usage is TRBJ1-6; D perhaps matches TRBD1 (6 bases). Trimming cost V 0 bases and J 7 bases, with 10 bases left between them. Germline lookup yields CDR1 LGHNA and CDR2 YSLEER. The CDR3 extends over 15 amino acids. CDR3 in amino acids: CASSQEMGQNSPLHF. The CDR3 DNA sequence: TGCGCCAGCAGCCAAGAGATGGGACAAAATTCACCCCTCCACTTT.